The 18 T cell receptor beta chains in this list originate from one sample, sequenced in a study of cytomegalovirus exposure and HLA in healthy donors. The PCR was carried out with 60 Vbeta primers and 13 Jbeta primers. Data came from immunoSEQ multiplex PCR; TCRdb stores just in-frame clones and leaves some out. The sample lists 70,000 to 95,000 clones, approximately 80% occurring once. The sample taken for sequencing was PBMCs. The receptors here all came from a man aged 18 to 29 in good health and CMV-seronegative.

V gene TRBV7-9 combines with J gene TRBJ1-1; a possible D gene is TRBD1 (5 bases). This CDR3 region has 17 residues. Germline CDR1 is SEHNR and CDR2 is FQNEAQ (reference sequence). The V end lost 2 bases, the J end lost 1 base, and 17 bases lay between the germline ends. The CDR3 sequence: CASSLPRGAASNTEAFF. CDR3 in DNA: TGTGCCAGCAGCTTACCTCGCGGGGCAGCTTCGAACACTGAAGCTTTCTTT.

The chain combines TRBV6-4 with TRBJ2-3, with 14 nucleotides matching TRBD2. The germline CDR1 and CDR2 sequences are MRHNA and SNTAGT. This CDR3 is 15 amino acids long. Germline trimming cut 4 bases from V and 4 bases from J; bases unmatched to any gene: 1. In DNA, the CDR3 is TGTGCCAGCAGTGGACTAGCGGGGGGGCCAGATACGCAGTATTTT. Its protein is CASSGLAGGPDTQYF.

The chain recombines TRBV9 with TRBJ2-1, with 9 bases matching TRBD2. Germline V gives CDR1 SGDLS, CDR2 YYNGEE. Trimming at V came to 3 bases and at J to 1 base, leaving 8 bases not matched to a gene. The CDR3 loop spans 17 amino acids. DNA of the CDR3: TGTGCCAGCAGCGCCCAGGAGCGGGGGGCATCCTACAATGAGCAGTTCTTC. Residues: CASSAQERGASYNEQFF.

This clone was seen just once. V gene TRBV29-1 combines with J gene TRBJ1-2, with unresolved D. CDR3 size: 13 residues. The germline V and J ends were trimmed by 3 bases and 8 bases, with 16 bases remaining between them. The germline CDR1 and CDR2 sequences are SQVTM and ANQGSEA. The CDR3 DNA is TGCAGCGTTGATTTGAAACAGTCGGGGGGCTACACCTTC. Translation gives CSVDLKQSGGYTF.

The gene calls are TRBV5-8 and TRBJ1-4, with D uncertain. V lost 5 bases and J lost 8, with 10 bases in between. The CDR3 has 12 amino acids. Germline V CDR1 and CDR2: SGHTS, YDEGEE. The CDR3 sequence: CASSRGIEKLFF. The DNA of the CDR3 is TGTGCCAGCAGTCGGGGTATAGAAAAACTGTTTTTT.

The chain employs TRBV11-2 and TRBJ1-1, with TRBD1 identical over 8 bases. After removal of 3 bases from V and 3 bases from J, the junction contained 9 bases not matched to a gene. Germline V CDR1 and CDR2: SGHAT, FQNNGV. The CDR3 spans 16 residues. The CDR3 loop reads CASSFGTGLSDTEAFF. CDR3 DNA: TGTGCCAGCAGCTTTGGGACAGGCCTATCCGACACTGAAGCTTTCTTT.

Here the CDR3 DNA reads TGCGCCAGCACTCCGGGACAGGGGAACACCATATATTTT. Translated: CASTPGQGNTIYF. The V and J genes are TRBV10-1 and TRBJ1-3; TRBD1 agrees at 10 bases. The V gene end was trimmed by 7 bases and the J gene end by 7 bases; junction bases not matched to a gene: 4. CDR3 size: 13 residues. The germline CDR1 and CDR2 sequences are WNHNN and SYGVQD (reference sequence).

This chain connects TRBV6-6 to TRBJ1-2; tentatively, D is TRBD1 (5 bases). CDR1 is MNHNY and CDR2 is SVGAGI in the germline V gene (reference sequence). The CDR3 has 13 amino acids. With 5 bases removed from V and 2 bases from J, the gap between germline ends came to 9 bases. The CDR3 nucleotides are TGTGCCAGCAGTCCAGGGTTAAACTATGGCTACACCTTC. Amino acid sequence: CASSPGLNYGYTF.

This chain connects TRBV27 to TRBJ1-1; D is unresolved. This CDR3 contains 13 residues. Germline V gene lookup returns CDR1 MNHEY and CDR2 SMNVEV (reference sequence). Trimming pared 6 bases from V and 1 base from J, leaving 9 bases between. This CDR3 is CASSVTPNTEAFF. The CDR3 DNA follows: TGTGCCAGCAGCGTAACTCCGAACACTGAAGCTTTCTTT.

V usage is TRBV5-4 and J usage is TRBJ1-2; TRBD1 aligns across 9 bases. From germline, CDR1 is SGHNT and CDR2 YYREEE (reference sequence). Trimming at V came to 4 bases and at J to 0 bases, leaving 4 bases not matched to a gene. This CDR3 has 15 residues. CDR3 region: CASSIGTGTNYGYTF. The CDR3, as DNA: TGTGCCAGCAGCATCGGGACAGGGACTAACTATGGCTACACCTTC.

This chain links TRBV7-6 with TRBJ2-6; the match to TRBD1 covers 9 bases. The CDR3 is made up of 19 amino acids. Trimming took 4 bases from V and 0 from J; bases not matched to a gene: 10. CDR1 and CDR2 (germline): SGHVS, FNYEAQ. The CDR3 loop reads CASSSSSGTGLSGANVLTF. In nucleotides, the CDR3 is TGTGCCAGCAGCTCCTCATCCGGGACAGGGCTCTCTGGGGCCAACGTCCTGACTTTC. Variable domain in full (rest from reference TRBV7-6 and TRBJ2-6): GAGVSQSPRYKVTKRGQDVALRCDPISGHVSLYWYRQALGQGPEFLTYFNYEAQQDKSGLPNDRFSAERPEGSISTLTIQRTEQRDSAMYRCASSSSSGTGLSGANVLTFGAGSRLTVL.

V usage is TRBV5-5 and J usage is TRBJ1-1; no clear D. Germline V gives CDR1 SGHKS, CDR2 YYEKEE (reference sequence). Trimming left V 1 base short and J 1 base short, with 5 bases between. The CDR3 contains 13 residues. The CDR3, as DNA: TGTGCCAGCAGCTTGTACACGAACACTGAAGCTTTCTTT. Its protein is CASSLYTNTEAFF.

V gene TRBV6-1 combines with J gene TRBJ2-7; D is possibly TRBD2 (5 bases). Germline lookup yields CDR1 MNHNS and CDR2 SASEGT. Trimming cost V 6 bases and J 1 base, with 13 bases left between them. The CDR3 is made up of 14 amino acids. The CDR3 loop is CASRDSTQSYEQYF. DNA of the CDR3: TGTGCCAGCAGGGACTCTACCCAGTCCTACGAGCAGTACTTC.

The CDR3 DNA is TGTGCCAGCAGCTGGACAGGGGCAGCCAAAAACATTCAGTACTTC. It encodes CASSWTGAAKNIQYF. V and J are TRBV7-9 and TRBJ2-4, with 9 bases aligning to TRBD1. The CDR3 spans 15 residues. Looked up from germline, CDR1 is SEHNR and CDR2 is FQNEAQ (reference sequence). With 4 bases clipped from V and 0 bases from J, the junction kept 1 base outside the gene matches.

The CDR3 DNA reads as TGTGCCAGCTCACCTAGGACAGGCGCTTATGAAAAACTGTTTTTT. Encoded protein: CASSPRTGAYEKLFF. The chain recombines TRBV18 with TRBJ1-4; TRBD1 matches at 7 bases. Trimming at V came to 3 bases and at J to 6 bases, leaving 7 bases not matched to a gene. This CDR3 spans 15 amino acids. Germline loops: CDR1 KGHSH, CDR2 LQKENI.

CDR3 bases: TGTGCCAGCAGCTTGAGCGGGGGGGTCACCGGGGAGCTGTTTTTT. It specifies CASSLSGGVTGELFF. The V and J genes are TRBV7-8 and TRBJ2-2; 10 bases match TRBD2. Germline V gives CDR1 SGHVS, CDR2 FQNEAQ. CDR3 length: 15 amino acids. V lost 3 bases, J lost 4 bases, and 2 bases stayed unmatched.

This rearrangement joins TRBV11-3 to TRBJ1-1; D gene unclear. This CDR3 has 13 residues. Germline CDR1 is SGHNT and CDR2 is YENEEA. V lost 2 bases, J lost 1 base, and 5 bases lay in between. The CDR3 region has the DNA TGTGCCAGCAGCTTATTAGAGAACACTGAAGCTTTCTTT. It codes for CASSLLENTEAFF.

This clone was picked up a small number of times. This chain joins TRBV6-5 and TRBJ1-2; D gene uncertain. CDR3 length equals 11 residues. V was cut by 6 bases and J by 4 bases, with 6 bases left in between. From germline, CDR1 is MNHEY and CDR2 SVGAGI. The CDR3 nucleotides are TGTGCCAGCAGACTCGGCTATGGCTACACCTTC. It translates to CASRLGYGYTF.